The entry below gives a single T cell receptor (beta chain) sequence along with its context. Losses at the gene ends were 2 bases for V and 5 bases for J; bases not matched to a gene: 8. The CDR3 has 16 amino acids. Looked up from germline, CDR1 is SGHRS and CDR2 is YFSETQ. Libraries were prepared by immunoSEQ multiplex PCR; TCRdb keeps only in-frame clonotypes and omits some of them. The repertoire holds about 220,000 clones, with 75% to 90% as singletons. This record comes from a study of blood T cell repertoires in COVID-19. Study summary: The cDNA or gDNA used as material had been derived from T cells, B-cell-depleted T cells, or PBMCs.

Participants had their cohort set by participant-reported clinical history. The source material was PBMCs or T cells enriched from blood (not recorded which). The source of this sequence is a woman aged 18-29 years in a cohort exposed to, infected with or recovered from COVID-19 (not recorded which). The chain is built from TRBV5-1 and TRBJ2-5, with 11 positions matching TRBD1. The CDR3 nucleotides are TGCGCCAGCAGCTTCGGACAGGGGGCGGGTTCGGAGACCCAGTACTTC. Its protein product is CASSFGQGAGSETQYF.